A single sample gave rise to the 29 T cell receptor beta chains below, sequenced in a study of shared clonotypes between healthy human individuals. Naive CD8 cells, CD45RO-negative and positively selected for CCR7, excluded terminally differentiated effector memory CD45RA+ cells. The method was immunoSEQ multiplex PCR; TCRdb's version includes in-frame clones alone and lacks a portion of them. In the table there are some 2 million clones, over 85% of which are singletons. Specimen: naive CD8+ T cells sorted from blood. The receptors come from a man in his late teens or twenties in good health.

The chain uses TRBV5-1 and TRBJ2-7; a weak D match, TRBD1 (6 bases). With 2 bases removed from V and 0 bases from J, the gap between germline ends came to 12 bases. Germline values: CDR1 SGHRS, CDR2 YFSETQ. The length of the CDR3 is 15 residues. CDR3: CASSFGGQFSYEQYF. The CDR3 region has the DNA TGCGCCAGCAGCTTTGGCGGACAGTTCTCCTACGAGCAGTACTTC.

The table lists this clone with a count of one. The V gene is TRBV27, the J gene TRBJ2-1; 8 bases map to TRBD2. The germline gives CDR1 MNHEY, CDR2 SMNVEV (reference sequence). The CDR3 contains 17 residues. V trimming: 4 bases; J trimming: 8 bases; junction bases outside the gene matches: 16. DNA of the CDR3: TGTGCCAGCAGTTCAATGCCTAGCGGACTAGCCTTCGATGAGCAGTTCTTC. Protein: CASSSMPSGLAFDEQFF.

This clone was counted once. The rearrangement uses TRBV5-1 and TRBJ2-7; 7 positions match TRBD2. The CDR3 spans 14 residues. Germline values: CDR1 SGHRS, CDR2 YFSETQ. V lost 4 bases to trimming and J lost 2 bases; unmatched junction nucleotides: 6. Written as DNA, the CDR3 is TGCGCCAGCAGCCATGTGGGGGGGACCTACGAGCAGTACTTC. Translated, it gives CASSHVGGTYEQYF.

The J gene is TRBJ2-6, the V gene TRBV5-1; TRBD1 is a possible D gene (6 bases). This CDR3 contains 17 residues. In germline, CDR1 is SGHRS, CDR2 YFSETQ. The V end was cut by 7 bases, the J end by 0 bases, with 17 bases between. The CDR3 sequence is CASLDRPLGSGANVLTF. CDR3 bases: TGCGCCAGCTTAGACAGGCCCTTGGGCTCTGGGGCCAACGTCCTGACTTTC.

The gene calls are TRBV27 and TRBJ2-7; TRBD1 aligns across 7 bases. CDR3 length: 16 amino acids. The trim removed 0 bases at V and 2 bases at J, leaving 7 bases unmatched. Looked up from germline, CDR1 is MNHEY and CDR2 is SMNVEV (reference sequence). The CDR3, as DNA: TGTGCCAGCAGTTTATCCCCGGGACAGACTACCTACGAGCAGTACTTC. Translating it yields CASSLSPGQTTYEQYF.

CDR3 DNA: TGTGCCTGGAGTTGGACCCTGAACACCGGGGAGCTGTTTTTT. Amino acid sequence: CAWSWTLNTGELFF. The chain couples TRBV30 to TRBJ2-2, with D unclear. The V gene's germline CDR1 is GTSNPN and CDR2 SVGIG (reference sequence). V gave up 2 bases and J gave up 1 base, with 8 bases separating them. This CDR3 has 14 residues.

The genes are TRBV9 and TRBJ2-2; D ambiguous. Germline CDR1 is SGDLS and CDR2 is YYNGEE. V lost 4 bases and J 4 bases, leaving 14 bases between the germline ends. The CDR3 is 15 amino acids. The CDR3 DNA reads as TGTGCCAGCAGCTCCAGGCCATCTCTCACCGGGGAGCTGTTTTTT. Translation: CASSSRPSLTGELFF.

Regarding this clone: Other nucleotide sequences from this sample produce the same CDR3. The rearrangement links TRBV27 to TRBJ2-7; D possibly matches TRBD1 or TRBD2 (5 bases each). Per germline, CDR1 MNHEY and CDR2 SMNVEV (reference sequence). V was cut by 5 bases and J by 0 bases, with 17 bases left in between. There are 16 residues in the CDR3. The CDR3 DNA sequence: TGTGCCAGCAGTCCCAGTGGGGGACCCATCTCCTACGAGCAGTACTTC. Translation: CASSPSGGPISYEQYF.

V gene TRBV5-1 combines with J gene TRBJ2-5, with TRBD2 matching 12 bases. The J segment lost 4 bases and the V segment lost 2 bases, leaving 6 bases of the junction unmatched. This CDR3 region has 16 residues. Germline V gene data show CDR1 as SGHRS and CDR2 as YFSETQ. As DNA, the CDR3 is TGCGCCAGCAGCTTACTGACTAGCGGGAGTCCAGAGACCCAGTACTTC. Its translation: CASSLLTSGSPETQYF.

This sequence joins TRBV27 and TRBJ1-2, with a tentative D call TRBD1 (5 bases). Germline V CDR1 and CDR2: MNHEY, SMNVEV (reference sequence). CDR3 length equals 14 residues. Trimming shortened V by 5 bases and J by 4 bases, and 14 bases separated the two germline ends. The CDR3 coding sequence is TGTGCCAGCAGTCTCCAGGGCTTTGGCTATGGCTACACCTTC. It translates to CASSLQGFGYGYTF.

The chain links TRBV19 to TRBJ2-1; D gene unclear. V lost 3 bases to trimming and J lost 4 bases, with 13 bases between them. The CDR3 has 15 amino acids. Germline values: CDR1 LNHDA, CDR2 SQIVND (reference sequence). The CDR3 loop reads CASSISGLGYNEQFF. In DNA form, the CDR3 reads TGTGCCAGTAGTATCTCAGGTTTGGGGTACAATGAGCAGTTCTTC.

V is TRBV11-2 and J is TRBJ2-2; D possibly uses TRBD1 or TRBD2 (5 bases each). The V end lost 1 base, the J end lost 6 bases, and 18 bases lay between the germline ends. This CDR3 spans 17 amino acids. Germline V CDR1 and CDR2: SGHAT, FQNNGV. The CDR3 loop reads CASSLGVQARGPGELFF. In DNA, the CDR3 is TGTGCCAGCAGCTTAGGCGTCCAGGCTCGGGGCCCCGGGGAGCTGTTTTTT.

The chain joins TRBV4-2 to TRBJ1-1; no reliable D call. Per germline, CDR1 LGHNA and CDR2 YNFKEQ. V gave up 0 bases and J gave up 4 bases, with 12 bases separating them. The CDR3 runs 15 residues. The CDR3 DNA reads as TGTGCCAGCAGCCAAGATATCCAGGCGGGCACTGAAGCTTTCTTT. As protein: CASSQDIQAGTEAFF.

CDR3 amino acids: CASSVLDGSSYNSPLHF. The CDR3 region has the DNA TGTGCCAGCAGCGTATTAGACGGGAGCTCCTATAATTCACCCCTCCACTTT. The chain joins TRBV9 to TRBJ1-6; no clear D. The CDR3 runs to 17 residues. From germline, CDR1 is SGDLS and CDR2 YYNGEE. The V and J ends lost 1 base and 0 bases respectively, with 11 bases between them. The whole variable domain, filled in from reference TRBV9 and TRBJ1-6, reads DSGVTQTPKHLITATGQRVTLRCSPRSGDLSVYWYQQSLDQGLQFLIQYYNGEERAKGNILERFSAQQFPDLHSELNLSSLELGDSALYFCASSVLDGSSYNSPLHFGNGTRLTVT.

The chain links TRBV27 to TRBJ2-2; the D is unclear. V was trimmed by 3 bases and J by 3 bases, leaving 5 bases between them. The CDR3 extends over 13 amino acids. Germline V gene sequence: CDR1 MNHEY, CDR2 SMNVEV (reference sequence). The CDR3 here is CASSFFDTGELFF. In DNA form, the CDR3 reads TGTGCCAGCAGTTTTTTTGACACCGGGGAGCTGTTTTTT.

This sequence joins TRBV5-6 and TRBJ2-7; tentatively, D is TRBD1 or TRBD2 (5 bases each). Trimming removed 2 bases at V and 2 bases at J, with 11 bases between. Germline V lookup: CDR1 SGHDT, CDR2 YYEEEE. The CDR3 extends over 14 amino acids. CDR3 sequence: CASSFRDGAYEQYF. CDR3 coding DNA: TGTGCCAGCAGCTTCCGGGACGGGGCCTACGAGCAGTACTTC.

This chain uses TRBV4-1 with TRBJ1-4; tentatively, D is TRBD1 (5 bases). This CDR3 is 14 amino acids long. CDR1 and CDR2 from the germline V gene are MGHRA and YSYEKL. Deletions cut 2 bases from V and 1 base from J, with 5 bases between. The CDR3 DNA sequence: TGCGCCAGCAGCCAACAGGGAACTAATGAAAAACTGTTTTTT. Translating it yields CASSQQGTNEKLFF.

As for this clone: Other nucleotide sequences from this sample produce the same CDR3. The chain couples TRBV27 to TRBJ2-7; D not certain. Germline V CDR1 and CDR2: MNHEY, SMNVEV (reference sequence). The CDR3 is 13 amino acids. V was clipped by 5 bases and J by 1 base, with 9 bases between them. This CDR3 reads CASSLIPSYEQYF. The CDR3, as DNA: TGTGCCAGCAGTCTTATCCCATCCTACGAGCAGTACTTC.

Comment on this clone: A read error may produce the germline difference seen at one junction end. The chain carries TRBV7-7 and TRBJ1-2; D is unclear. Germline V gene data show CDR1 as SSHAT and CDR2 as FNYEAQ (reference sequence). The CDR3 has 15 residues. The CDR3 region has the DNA TGTGCTAGCAGCTTCGAGCCGGGCGTCAGAAATGGCTACACCTTC. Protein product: CASSFEPGVRNGYTF.

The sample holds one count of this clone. The CDR3 DNA reads TGCGCCAGCAGCTGGGCCCCAGGCGATGAAAAACTGTTTTTT. This encodes CASSWAPGDEKLFF. The V and J genes are TRBV4-1 and TRBJ1-4, with D unclear. The germline V and J ends were trimmed by 5 bases and 6 bases, with 13 bases remaining between them. Germline CDR1 reads MGHRA; CDR2 reads YSYEKL. CDR3 length equals 14 residues.

The CDR3 protein is CASSMTGWDNEQFF. For the CDR3, the DNA is TGTGCCAGTAGTATGACGGGATGGGATAATGAGCAGTTCTTC. The V call is TRBV19, the J call TRBJ2-1; possible D gene TRBD2, 5 bases. This CDR3 has 14 amino acids. Per the germline V gene, CDR1 is LNHDA and CDR2 is SQIVND (reference sequence). Trimming cost V 3 bases and J 7 bases, with 13 bases left between them. Looking up the rest from reference TRBV19 and TRBJ2-1 gives the full variable domain: DGGITQSPKYLFRKEGQNVTLSCEQNLNHDAMYWYRQDPGQGLRLIYYSQIVNDFQKGDIAEGYSVSREKKESFPLTVTSAQKNPTAFYLCASSMTGWDNEQFFGPGTRLTVL.

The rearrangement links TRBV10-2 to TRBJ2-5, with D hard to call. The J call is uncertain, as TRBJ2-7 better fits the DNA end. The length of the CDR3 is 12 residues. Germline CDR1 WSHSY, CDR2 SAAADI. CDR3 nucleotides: TGCGCCAGCAGTCCGGACCCCTACGAGCAGTACTTC. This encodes CASSPDPYEQYF.

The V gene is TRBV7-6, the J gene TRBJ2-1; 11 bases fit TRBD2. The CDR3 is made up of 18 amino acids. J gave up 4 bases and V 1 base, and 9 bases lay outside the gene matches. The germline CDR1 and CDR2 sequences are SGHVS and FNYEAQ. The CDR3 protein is CASSLGASGTSGYNEQFF. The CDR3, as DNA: TGTGCCAGCAGCTTAGGGGCTTCCGGGACTAGCGGTTACAATGAGCAGTTCTTC.

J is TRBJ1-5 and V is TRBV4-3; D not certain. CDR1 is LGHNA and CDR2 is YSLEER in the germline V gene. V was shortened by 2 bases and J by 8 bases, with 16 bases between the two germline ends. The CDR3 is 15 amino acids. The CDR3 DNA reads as TGCGCCAGCAGCCAATTACTAAGCTACGGGGAGCCCCAGCATTTT. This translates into CASSQLLSYGEPQHF.

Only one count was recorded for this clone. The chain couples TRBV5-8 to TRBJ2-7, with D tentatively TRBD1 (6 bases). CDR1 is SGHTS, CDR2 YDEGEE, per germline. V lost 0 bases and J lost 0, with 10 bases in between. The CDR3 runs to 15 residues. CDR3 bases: TGTGCCAGCAGCTTGGAAGGACAGTCCTCCTACGAGCAGTACTTC. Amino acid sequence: CASSLEGQSSYEQYF.

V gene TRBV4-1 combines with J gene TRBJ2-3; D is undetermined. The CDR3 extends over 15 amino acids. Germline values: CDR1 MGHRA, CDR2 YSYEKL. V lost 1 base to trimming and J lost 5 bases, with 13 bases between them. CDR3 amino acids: CASSQVLSPGDTQYF. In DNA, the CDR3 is TGCGCCAGCAGCCAAGTTTTGAGTCCCGGAGATACGCAGTATTTT.

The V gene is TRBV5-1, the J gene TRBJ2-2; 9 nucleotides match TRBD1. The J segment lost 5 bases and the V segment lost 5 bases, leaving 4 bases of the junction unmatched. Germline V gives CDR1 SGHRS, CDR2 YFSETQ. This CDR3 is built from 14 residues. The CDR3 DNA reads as TGCGCCAGCAGTTGGACAGGGGTGACCGGGGAGCTGTTTTTT. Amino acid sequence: CASSWTGVTGELFF. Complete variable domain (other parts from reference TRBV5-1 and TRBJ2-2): KAGVTQTPRYLIKTRGQQVTLSCSPISGHRSVSWYQQTPGQGLQFLFEYFSETQRNKGNFPGRFSGRQFSNSRSEMNVSTLELGDSALYLCASSWTGVTGELFFGEGSRLTVL.

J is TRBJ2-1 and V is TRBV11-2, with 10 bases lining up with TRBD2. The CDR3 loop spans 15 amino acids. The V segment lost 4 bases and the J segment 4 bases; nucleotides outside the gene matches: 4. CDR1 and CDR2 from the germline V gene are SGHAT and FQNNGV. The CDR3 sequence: CASSSRTSGYNEQFF. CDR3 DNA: TGTGCCAGCAGCTCCAGGACTAGCGGTTACAATGAGCAGTTCTTC.

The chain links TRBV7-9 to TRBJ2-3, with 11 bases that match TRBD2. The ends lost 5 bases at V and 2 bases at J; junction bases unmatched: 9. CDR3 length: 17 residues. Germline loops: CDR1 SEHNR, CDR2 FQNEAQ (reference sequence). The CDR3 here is CASSRNALAGDTDTQYF. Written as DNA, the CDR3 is TGTGCCAGCAGCAGAAACGCACTAGCGGGGGACACAGATACGCAGTATTTT. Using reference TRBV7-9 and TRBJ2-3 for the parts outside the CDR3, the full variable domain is DTGVSQNPRHKITKRGQNVTFRCDPISEHNRLYWYRQTLGQGPEFLTYFQNEAQLEKSRLLSDRFSAERPKGSFSTLEIQRTEQGDSAMYLCASSRNALAGDTDTQYFGPGTRLTVL.